These T cell receptor beta chains were read from a single sample in a study of blood T cell repertoires in COVID-19. The data were produced by immunoSEQ multiplex PCR, yet TCRdb's version contains in-frame clones alone and is incomplete. The repertoire includes approximately 140,000 clones, approximately 90% of them detected once, and about an eighth sits in the top ten. The sequenced material came from peripheral blood. The receptors stem from a young man with COVID-19, enrolled during active disease. CDR3s include the opening cysteine and the closing phenylalanine or tryptophan. The D gene is left open where the match is weak. Clone size is shown for a subset of rows, as once, few, many or a class of expanded clone.

clone_size	v_call	cdr3_length	j_call	d_call	cdr3_aa	cdr3_nt
-	TRBV29-1	14	TRBJ2-7	TRBD1	CSVMPGTVSYEQYF	TGCAGCGTGATGCCCGGGACAGTATCCTACGAGCAGTACTTC
-	TRBV29-1	14	TRBJ1-1	TRBD1	CSVKKTGMNTEAFF	TGCAGCGTCAAAAAGACAGGGATGAACACTGAAGCTTTCTTT
once	TRBV28	15	TRBJ2-2	-	CASNQGRADTGELFF	TGTGCCAGCAACCAAGGGCGAGCGGACACCGGGGAGCTGTTTTTT
-	TRBV4-2	16	TRBJ2-7	-	CASSQVSSRGTYEQYF	TGTGCCAGCAGCCAAGTTTCTTCCCGGGGTACCTACGAGCAGTACTTC
-	TRBV28	18	TRBJ2-1	TRBD2	CASSRGLAGGRFYNEQFF	TGTGCCAGCAGCCGGGGACTAGCGGGAGGGCGCTTCTACAATGAGCAGTTCTTC
-	TRBV28	13	TRBJ2-7	-	CASSLSSRREQYF	TGTGCCAGCAGTTTATCTTCTAGGCGCGAGCAGTACTTC
-	TRBV19	14	TRBJ2-1	-	CASSRLATYNEQFF	TGTGCCAGTAGTAGGCTAGCAACTTACAATGAGCAGTTCTTC
-	TRBV9	14	TRBJ2-7	-	CASSPHGSAYEQYF	TGTGCCAGCAGCCCGCACGGGAGTGCCTACGAGCAGTACTTC
-	TRBV4-3	16	TRBJ1-2	TRBD1	CASSQDWGQGRYGYTF	TGCGCCAGCAGCCAAGATTGGGGACAGGGAAGGTATGGCTACACCTTC
-	TRBV10-3	17	TRBJ1-1	TRBD1	CAIRVFPRGRKNTEAFF	TGTGCCATCAGGGTCTTCCCCAGGGGGCGGAAGAACACTGAAGCTTTCTTT
-	TRBV6-2/TRBV6-3	16	TRBJ1-6	-	CASSPRDYPLRSPLHF	TGTGCCAGCAGCCCCCGCGACTACCCATTGCGTTCACCCCTCCACTTT
-	TRBV7-2	15	TRBJ2-2	TRBD2	CASSLTSGKTGELFF	TGTGCCAGCAGCTTAACTAGCGGGAAGACCGGGGAGCTGTTTTTT
-	TRBV13	18	TRBJ2-2	-	CASSLGAGNYRNTGELFF	TGTGCCAGCAGCTTAGGCGCAGGGAACTACCGGAACACCGGGGAGCTGTTTTTT
-	TRBV5-6	16	TRBJ1-1	TRBD1	CASSYGTGAMNTEAFF	TGTGCCAGCAGCTACGGGACAGGGGCTATGAACACTGAAGCTTTCTTT
-	TRBV27	15	TRBJ1-4	-	CASRRSLAVGEKLLF	TGTGCCAGCAGGAGGAGTCTTGCCGTCGGTGAAAAACTGCTTTTT
-	TRBV2	15	TRBJ2-1	TRBD2	CASSQLAGAINEQFF	TGTGCCAGCAGCCAGCTAGCGGGAGCAATCAATGAGCAGTTCTTC
-	TRBV4-1	14	TRBJ2-7	-	CASSQVQGYYEQYF	TGCGCCAGCAGCCAAGTACAGGGATACTACGAGCAGTACTTC
-	TRBV5-1	13	TRBJ1-2	-	CASSLGQGSGYTF	TGCGCCAGCAGCTTAGGGCAGGGGAGTGGCTACACCTTC
-	TRBV7-2	15	TRBJ2-3	TRBD2	CASSFAGGPGDTQYF	TGTGCCAGCAGCTTTGCGGGAGGGCCGGGAGATACGCAGTATTTT
-	TRBV28	15	TRBJ1-1	TRBD1	CASSFRGRRGTEAFF	TGTGCCAGCAGTTTTAGGGGGCGCAGGGGTACTGAAGCTTTCTTT
-	TRBV15	17	TRBJ2-7	TRBD1	CATSRASPGQGIHEQYF	TGTGCCACCAGCAGAGCTAGTCCGGGACAGGGTATCCACGAGCAGTACTTC
-	TRBV11-2	14	TRBJ2-7	TRBD1	CASSARTGAHEQYF	TGTGCCAGCAGCGCCCGGACAGGGGCTCACGAGCAGTACTTC
-	TRBV28	13	TRBJ1-5	-	CASTAGLRQPQHF	TGTGCCAGCACGGCAGGGCTACGACAGCCCCAGCATTTT
once	TRBV19	14	TRBJ2-7	-	CASSIGSGSYEQYF	TGTGCCAGTAGTATAGGTTCGGGGTCATACGAGCAGTACTTC
-	TRBV5-8	14	TRBJ1-2	TRBD1	CASSLGDRGNGYTF	TGTGCCAGCAGCTTGGGGGACAGGGGAAATGGCTACACCTTC
-	TRBV7-9	15	TRBJ1-5	-	CASSSGRYSNQPQHF	TGTGCCAGCAGCTCGGGAAGATATAGCAATCAGCCCCAGCATTTT
few	TRBV6-5	10	TRBJ2-2	-	CASGPGELFF	TGTGCCAGTGGGCCCGGGGAGCTGTTTTTT
-	TRBV18	14	TRBJ2-3	-	CASSPGAGGDTQYF	TGTGCCAGCTCACCAGGAGCCGGGGGAGATACGCAGTATTTT